Following are 16 T cell receptor beta chains from one sample sequenced in a study of long-term antiretroviral therapy in people with HIV. A v3.0 immunoSEQ assay was performed at survey level. Sequencing was performed with immunoSEQ multiplex PCR; in TCRdb, only in-frame clones are kept and a portion is missing. The sample contains under 25,000 clones, around four fifths of which appear only once. Sequenced here: unsorted PBMCs, sampled 1.6 years after starting antiretroviral therapy. Receptors were obtained from a man in his forties with HIV.

The chain is built from TRBV29-1 and TRBJ2-7; 10 bases map to TRBD1. The germline CDR1 and CDR2 sequences are SQVTM and ANQGSEA. This CDR3 contains 14 residues. The ends lost 6 bases at V and 6 bases at J; junction bases unmatched: 11. The CDR3 DNA reads as TGCAGCGTAGATACGGGACAGGGGACGAGCGAGCAGTACTTC. Its translation: CSVDTGQGTSEQYF.

The chain is built from TRBV13 and TRBJ2-5; no clear D gene. The V gene lost 0 bases and the J gene lost 3 bases, with 8 bases spanning the gap. CDR3 size: 14 residues. Germline V gives CDR1 PRHDT, CDR2 FYEKMQ (reference sequence). The CDR3 bases are TGTGCCAGCAGCTTAGGTTCTAGTGAAGAGACCCAGTACTTC. The encoded protein is CASSLGSSEETQYF.

J is TRBJ1-5 and V is TRBV6-6; D is uncertain. CDR1 is MNHNY, CDR2 SVGAGI, per germline (reference sequence). The CDR3 consists of 12 residues. CDR3 DNA sequence: TGTGCTGGGAGCCATAGCAATCAGCCCCAGCATTTT. Translation: CAGSHSNQPQHF.

This clone was picked up a small number of times. The rearrangement uses TRBV19 and TRBJ1-5; the D is unclear. V lost 5 bases to trimming and J lost 7 bases, with 15 bases between them. The CDR3 length is 14 residues. Looked up from germline, CDR1 is LNHDA and CDR2 is SQIVND (reference sequence). CDR3 DNA: TGTGCCAGTAGTGGCCGCAGCCTCGGGCAGCCCCAGCATTTT. As protein: CASSGRSLGQPQHF. The full variable domain, completed using reference TRBV19 and TRBJ1-5, is DGGITQSPKYLFRKEGQNVTLSCEQNLNHDAMYWYRQDPGQGLRLIYYSQIVNDFQKGDIAEGYSVSREKKESFPLTVTSAQKNPTAFYLCASSGRSLGQPQHFGDGTRLSIL.

The chain uses TRBV7-2 and TRBJ1-2, with TRBD1 matching 9 bases. CDR3 size: 17 residues. CDR1 is SGHTA, CDR2 FQGNSA, per germline. V shed 3 bases, J shed 3 bases, and the junction held 11 bases outside the gene matches. Here the CDR3 reads CASSLYGTGLGYYGYTF. Here the CDR3 DNA reads TGTGCCAGCAGCTTGTACGGGACAGGGTTGGGCTACTATGGCTACACCTTC.

The rearrangement links TRBV20-1 to TRBJ1-2; D is ambiguous. The CDR3 is 10 amino acids. Germline values: CDR1 DFQATT, CDR2 SNEGSKA (reference sequence). The V end lost 4 bases, the J end lost 6 bases, and 6 bases lay between the germline ends. CDR3 sequence: CSAMGNGYTF. In nucleotides, the CDR3 is TGCAGTGCTATGGGTAATGGCTACACCTTC.

The chain employs TRBV2 and TRBJ1-6; 9 bases align to TRBD1. The CDR3 length is 20 residues. Germline V gene lookup returns CDR1 SNHLY and CDR2 FYNNEI. The V and J ends lost 0 bases and 6 bases, in that order; junction bases with no gene match: 15. In DNA form, the CDR3 reads TGTGCCAGCAGTGAAGCCCGTTCAGACAGGGGGTGGCCCTTTAATTCACCCCTCCACTTT. The encoded protein is CASSEARSDRGWPFNSPLHF.

J is TRBJ2-2 and V is TRBV9; 9 positions agree with TRBD2. The junction had 1 base not matched to a gene; V was cut back by 0 bases and J by 1 base. Germline loops: CDR1 SGDLS, CDR2 YYNGEE. The CDR3 is made up of 16 amino acids. CDR3 region: CASSVELAGNTGELFF. CDR3 nucleotides: TGTGCCAGCAGCGTAGAACTAGCGGGGAACACCGGGGAGCTGTTTTTT.

V gene TRBV4-1 combines with J gene TRBJ1-1, with 11 bases fitting TRBD1. V was clipped by 0 bases and J by 4 bases; unmatched bases: 7. CDR3 size: 17 residues. The germline CDR1 and CDR2 sequences are MGHRA and YSYEKL. CDR3 protein: CASSQDSLGQGATEAFF. In nucleotides, the CDR3 is TGCGCCAGCAGCCAAGACTCCCTAGGACAGGGGGCCACTGAAGCTTTCTTT.

The chain carries TRBV10-2 and TRBJ1-1, with 10 bases matching TRBD1. CDR3 length equals 16 residues. Trimming at V came to 7 bases and at J to 0 bases, leaving 8 bases not matched to a gene. Per germline, CDR1 WSHSY and CDR2 SAAADI. The CDR3 nucleotides read TGCGCCAGCAAGGACAGGGGGTTGTCTCTGAACACTGAAGCTTTCTTT. This translates into CASKDRGLSLNTEAFF.

The J gene is TRBJ2-1, the V gene TRBV5-6; TRBD2 matches 10 bases. This CDR3 has 15 residues. V gave up 1 base and J gave up 3 bases; unmatched junction bases: 1. Germline-derived CDR1 and CDR2 are SGHDT and YYEEEE. CDR3 residues: CASSLSSGGYNEQFF. DNA of the CDR3: TGTGCCAGCAGCTTGTCTAGCGGGGGCTACAATGAGCAGTTCTTC. Full variable domain (rest looked up from reference TRBV5-6 and TRBJ2-1): DAGVTQSPTHLIKTRGQQVTLRCSPKSGHDTVSWYQQALGQGPQFIFQYYEEEERQRGNFPDRFSGHQFPNYSSELNVNALLLGDSALYLCASSLSSGGYNEQFFGPGTRLTVL.

The rearrangement links TRBV2 to TRBJ2-1; perhaps D is TRBD1 or TRBD2 (6 bases each). The V gene lost 4 bases and the J gene lost 8 bases, with 9 bases spanning the gap. The CDR3 has 12 amino acids. Germline assignment: CDR1 SNHLY and CDR2 FYNNEI. The CDR3 nucleotides are TGTGCCAGCAGTGTTAGGGGGGATGAGCAGTTCTTC. Its translation: CASSVRGDEQFF.

The chain employs TRBV27 and TRBJ2-7; weak D call: TRBD1 (6 bases). This CDR3 has 13 amino acids. Deletions cut 5 bases from V and 5 bases from J, with 13 bases between. CDR1 and CDR2 from the germline V gene are MNHEY and SMNVEV (reference sequence). CDR3 sequence reads: CASSGSTGNEQYF. The DNA for the CDR3 is TGTGCCAGCAGTGGGTCCACAGGGAACGAGCAGTACTTC.

The chain combines TRBV5-1 with TRBJ2-3; TRBD2 might be the D (6 bases). The ends were cut back, 0 bases at V and 2 bases at J, with 10 bases in the middle. Germline loops: CDR1 SGHRS, CDR2 YFSETQ. The CDR3 spans 15 residues. The DNA of the CDR3 is TGCGCCAGCAGCTTGGGGGTAGCGGCCACAGATACGCAGTATTTT. It encodes CASSLGVAATDTQYF.

The sample holds one count of this clone. This CDR3 is CATSPGTYEQYF. CDR3 bases: TGTGCCACCTCCCCCGGGACCTACGAGCAGTACTTC. The chain couples TRBV19 to TRBJ2-7; D may be TRBD2 (5 bases). Germline V gene lookup returns CDR1 LNHDA and CDR2 SQIVND (reference sequence). V was clipped by 10 bases and J by 2 bases, with 12 bases between them. CDR3 length equals 12 residues.

V and J are TRBV5-6 and TRBJ2-7, with 8 bases aligning to TRBD1. This CDR3 contains 15 residues. Germline CDR1 reads SGHDT; CDR2 reads YYEEEE. V trimming: 0 bases; J trimming: 7 bases; junction bases outside the gene matches: 9. CDR3 coding DNA: TGTGCCAGCAGCTTGGGGGCAGGGGGCTACATGGAGCAGTACTTC. Protein sequence: CASSLGAGGYMEQYF. Full variable domain (rest looked up from reference TRBV5-6 and TRBJ2-7): DAGVTQSPTHLIKTRGQQVTLRCSPKSGHDTVSWYQQALGQGPQFIFQYYEEEERQRGNFPDRFSGHQFPNYSSELNVNALLLGDSALYLCASSLGAGGYMEQYFGPGTRLTVT.